These 7 T cell receptor beta chains originate from one sample sequenced in a study of CD8+ T cells in alopecia areata. After isolation, RNA underwent reverse transcription to generate cDNA as the sequencing template. Sequencing used immunoSEQ multiplex PCR; TCRdb keeps in-frame clones, though not all of them. Counted here are about 130,000 clones, approximately 49% occurring once; the ten biggest clones make up approximately 19%. The starting material was CD8+ T cells sorted from blood, obtained at week 0. These receptors originate from a human donor with alopecia areata.

The rearrangement joins TRBV6-5 to TRBJ2-4, with TRBD1 identical over 7 bases. After removal of 4 bases from V and 6 bases from J, the junction contained 0 bases not matched to a gene. CDR1 is MNHEY, CDR2 SVGAGI, per germline. The CDR3 is 12 residues long. This CDR3 is CASSSGGNIQYF. Written as DNA, the CDR3 is TGTGCCAGCAGTTCAGGGGGAAACATTCAGTACTTC.

This clone was counted once. The chain combines TRBV2 with TRBJ1-2, with 8 bases fitting TRBD1. Germline V gene data show CDR1 as SNHLY and CDR2 as FYNNEI. V dropped 1 base and J dropped 6; count of bases not matched to a gene: 7. The CDR3 length is 15 residues. CDR3 loop: CASSEGVTGVHGYTF. The CDR3, as DNA: TGTGCCAGCAGTGAAGGCGTGACAGGGGTTCATGGCTACACCTTC.

V and J are TRBV15 and TRBJ2-5; 7 bases line up with TRBD1. The V gene's germline CDR1 is LNHNV and CDR2 YYDKDF (reference sequence). Trimming cost V 7 bases and J 5 bases; bases outside gene matches: 13. The CDR3 runs to 15 residues. CDR3 sequence reads: CATTQYRGVGETQYF. DNA for the CDR3: TGTGCCACCACCCAGTACAGGGGCGTAGGGGAGACCCAGTACTTC.

The chain recombines TRBV9 with TRBJ2-5; 8 nucleotides align to TRBD2. Looked up from germline, CDR1 is SGDLS and CDR2 is YYNGEE. This CDR3 has 15 amino acids. Trimming cost V 0 bases and J 0 bases; bases outside gene matches: 1. This CDR3 is CASSVAGGYQETQYF. The CDR3, as DNA: TGTGCCAGCAGCGTAGCGGGGGGGTACCAAGAGACCCAGTACTTC.

The CDR3 coding sequence is TGTGCCAGCAGCCTCGGACCGAACTACGAGCAGTACTTC. Its translation: CASSLGPNYEQYF. The J gene is TRBJ2-7, the V gene TRBV5-6; D unresolved. CDR1 and CDR2 (germline): SGHDT, YYEEEE. The CDR3 length is 13 residues. V was pared by 4 bases and J by 3 bases, with 11 bases between.

This clone was seen only a few times. This chain connects TRBV30 to TRBJ1-4; TRBD1 aligns across 8 bases. V shed 4 bases, J shed 8 bases, and the junction held 9 bases outside the gene matches. This CDR3 comprises 14 residues. From germline, CDR1 is GTSNPN and CDR2 SVGIG (reference sequence). CDR3 sequence: CAWTEGTGGEKLFF. As DNA, the CDR3 is TGTGCCTGGACCGAGGGGACAGGTGGGGAAAAACTGTTTTTT.

This chain joins TRBV4-2 and TRBJ1-1; 9 nucleotides match TRBD1. The CDR3 length is 15 residues. Per germline, CDR1 LGHNA and CDR2 YNFKEQ. The ends lost 1 base at V and 6 bases at J; junction bases unmatched: 6. In DNA form, the CDR3 reads TGTGCCAGCAGCCAAGGTCGACAGGGGGTGGCTGAAGCTTTCTTT. Translated: CASSQGRQGVAEAFF.